The subject of this entry is one TCR beta chain. The V gene lost 9 bases and the J gene lost 0 bases, with 11 bases spanning the gap. Germline V gives CDR1 SEHNR, CDR2 FQNEAQ (reference sequence). The CDR3 has 13 amino acids. This record belongs to a study of T cell changes during pregnancy in multiple sclerosis. This table comes from immunoSEQ multiplex PCR, and its TCRdb copy is limited to in-frame clones, with some not included. The sample contains about 57,000 clones, 75% to 90% of which appear only once. This chain joins TRBV7-9 and TRBJ1-1; D uncertain. The starting material was peripheral blood, obtained after pregnancy. This receptor was obtained from a female donor with multiple sclerosis, enrolled in a pregnancy study. Here the CDR3 reads CASTGGVNTEAFF. Written as DNA, the CDR3 is TGTGCCAGTACCGGCGGGGTGAACACTGAAGCTTTCTTT.